This T cell receptor beta chain was documented in a study of blood T cell repertoires in COVID-19. As for the study in general: Both acute and convalescent COVID-19 samples were obtained from the United States, Italy and Spain. In each case, the material was cDNA or gDNA derived from T cells, B-cell-depleted T cells, or PBMCs.

Original methodology: How many nucleated cells were present was estimated from reference gene primer amplification. Here immunoSEQ multiplex PCR was the method, and the copy in TCRdb shows in-frame clones only, minus some. V and J calls and clone size are as listed in that table; D and trimming were resolved from the DNA. The repertoire consists of 150,000 to 200,000 clones, with roughly 86% occurring once and the leading ten covering around 7%. CDR3 length: 13 residues. Trimming shortened V by 5 bases and J by 5 bases, and 9 bases separated the two germline ends. The V gene's germline CDR1 is MNHEY and CDR2 SMNVEV (reference sequence).

The receptor's source is an elderly woman in a cohort sampled during active or convalescent COVID-19. Input material: peripheral blood. This chain connects TRBV27 to TRBJ1-4, with no clear D. CDR3 amino acids: CASSPRTNEKLFF. CDR3 DNA: TGTGCCAGCAGTCCCCGAACAAATGAAAAACTGTTTTTT.